These T cell receptor beta chains were read from a single sample in a study of immune cell composition in non-small cell lung cancer. Profiling relied on immunoSEQ multiplex PCR, and the TCRdb table lists in-frame clones only, not all of them. The repertoire has 5,600 or so clones, about three quarters of them found once; the top ten carry about 7.3%. The specimen sequenced was lung tumor tissue. The receptor set was obtained from a human donor with non-small cell lung cancer. Each CDR3 is given with its conserved first and last residue. A D gene is named only where the DNA matches it firmly. Size is omitted from some rows. Given values are once, few, many or a class for expanded clones.

size: .; J: TRBJ2-5; V: TRBV5-1; D: .; DNA: TGCGCCAGCAGCTCGGGTCTCCAAGAGACCCAGTACTTC; CDR3: CASSSGLQETQYF
size: .; J: TRBJ1-1; V: TRBV5-1; D: .; DNA: TGCGCCAGCAGCTTGGCGTCAGGCGGGACTGAAGCTTTCTTT; CDR3: CASSLASGGTEAFF
size: .; J: TRBJ2-1; V: TRBV12-5; D: TRBD2; DNA: TGTGCTAGTGGTTTGGTACGTCTAGCGGGGTACAATGAGCAGTTCTTC; CDR3: CASGLVRLAGYNEQFF
size: .; J: TRBJ2-1; V: TRBV19; D: TRBD1; DNA: TGTGCCAGTAGTTCGGACAGGGGGCGCCTGAGCTCCTACAATGAGCAGTTCTTC; CDR3: CASSSDRGRLSSYNEQFF
size: large; J: TRBJ1-1; V: TRBV5-1; D: .; DNA: TGCGCCAGCAGCTCCCGGGAGAACACTGAAGCTTTCTTT; CDR3: CASSSRENTEAFF
size: .; J: TRBJ1-6; V: TRBV4-1; D: .; DNA: TGCGCCAGCAGCCAAGGAAAGGGAGGTAATTCACCCCTCCACTTT; CDR3: CASSQGKGGNSPLHF
size: .; J: TRBJ1-2; V: TRBV7-2; D: .; DNA: TGTGCCAGCAGCTCCTCCCCGGGCTATGGCTACACCTTC; CDR3: CASSSSPGYGYTF
size: .; J: TRBJ2-7; V: TRBV10-2; D: TRBD1; DNA: TGCGCCAGCAGTCAACAGGGGGCTGGAAACGAGCAGTACTTC; CDR3: CASSQQGAGNEQYF
size: .; J: TRBJ2-3; V: TRBV2; D: TRBD2; DNA: TGTGCCAGTCTTAGCGGGTCTTTAGATACGCAGTATTTT; CDR3: CASLSGSLDTQYF
size: .; J: TRBJ2-2; V: TRBV6-6; D: TRBD1; DNA: TGTGCCAGCAGGGACAGGGTGGGCACCGGGGAGCTGTTTTTT; CDR3: CASRDRVGTGELFF
size: .; J: TRBJ1-5; V: TRBV19; D: TRBD1; DNA: TGTGCCAGTAGCGGGACAGGCAATCAGCCCCAGCATTTT; CDR3: CASSGTGNQPQHF
size: .; J: TRBJ1-1; V: TRBV6-6; D: TRBD1; DNA: TGTGCCAGCGCTTTCGGACAGGGGAAAACTGAAGCTTTCTTT; CDR3: CASAFGQGKTEAFF
size: .; J: TRBJ2-1; V: TRBV9; D: TRBD2; DNA: TGTGCCAGCAGCGCTTCTATAGCGGGGGCCCACAATGAGCAGTTCTTC; CDR3: CASSASIAGAHNEQFF
size: .; J: TRBJ2-7; V: TRBV12-1; D: .; DNA: TGTGCCTACTTAAGCCGGACAGGGTTAAGCTACGAGCAGTACTTC; CDR3: CAYLSRTGLSYEQYF
size: .; J: TRBJ2-5; V: TRBV5-4; D: TRBD1; DNA: TGTGCCAGCAGCTTACAGGGGTTGGAGACCCAGTACTTC; CDR3: CASSLQGLETQYF
size: .; J: TRBJ1-3; V: TRBV4-1; D: .; DNA: TGCGCCAGCAGCCAAGGGGGGCCCATCCCTGGAAACACCATATATTTT; CDR3: CASSQGGPIPGNTIYF
size: .; J: TRBJ1-1; V: TRBV7-9; D: .; DNA: TGTGCCAGCAGCTTAGAAATCCTCGCCGGGACTGAAGCTTTCTTT; CDR3: CASSLEILAGTEAFF
size: few; J: TRBJ1-4; V: TRBV19; D: .; DNA: TGTGCCACCTTATTGGCCTCAACTAATGAAAAACTGTTTTTT; CDR3: CATLLASTNEKLFF
size: .; J: TRBJ2-2; V: TRBV29-1; D: .; DNA: TGCAGCGTCGAGACTCCGAACACCGGGGAGCTGTTTTTT; CDR3: CSVETPNTGELFF
size: .; J: TRBJ1-3; V: TRBV29-1; D: .; DNA: TGCAGCGTTCAAACCACCGCCTCGAGCTCTGGAAACACCATATATTTT; CDR3: CSVQTTASSSGNTIYF
size: .; J: TRBJ1-3; V: TRBV6-5; D: .; DNA: TGTGCCAGCTTTGGCAGATCCCGCTCTGGAAACACCATATATTTT; CDR3: CASFGRSRSGNTIYF
size: .; J: TRBJ2-7; V: TRBV18; D: TRBD2; DNA: TGTGCCAGCTCACCACCGGAGCGGGGGTCCTACGAGCAGTACTTC; CDR3: CASSPPERGSYEQYF
size: large; J: TRBJ1-3; V: TRBV7-6; D: .; DNA: TGTGCCAGCAGCTTAGGACAGTCTGGAAACACCATATATTTT; CDR3: CASSLGQSGNTIYF
size: .; J: TRBJ1-2; V: TRBV27; D: .; DNA: TGTGCCAGCAGTTTATGGCAGGATTATGGCTACACCTTC; CDR3: CASSLWQDYGYTF
size: .; J: TRBJ2-7; V: TRBV19; D: TRBD1; DNA: TGTGCCAGTAGTATACAAGGACAGGGGGGTGGCGAGCAGTACTTC; CDR3: CASSIQGQGGGEQYF
size: few; J: TRBJ1-3; V: TRBV9; D: .; DNA: TGTGCCAGCAGCTACAGGGACTACTCTGGAAACACCATATATTTT; CDR3: CASSYRDYSGNTIYF
size: .; J: TRBJ2-7; V: TRBV6-6; D: TRBD1; DNA: TGTGCCAGCAGTGAGGGACAGGGAAGGAAGGACGAGCAGTACTTC; CDR3: CASSEGQGRKDEQYF
size: once; J: TRBJ2-3; V: TRBV29-1; D: TRBD2; DNA: TGCAGCGTCCCACTAGCGGGGCACACAGATACGCAGTATTTT; CDR3: CSVPLAGHTDTQYF
size: few; J: TRBJ1-4; V: TRBV9; D: .; DNA: TGTGCCAGCAGCCCGGGTCCAACTAATGAAAAACTGTTTTTT; CDR3: CASSPGPTNEKLFF
size: .; J: TRBJ1-1; V: TRBV11-3; D: .; DNA: TGTGCCAGCAGCTTAGATGGGGCCGAAGCTTTCTTT; CDR3: CASSLDGAEAFF
size: .; J: TRBJ2-7; V: TRBV30; D: .; DNA: TGTGCCTGGAGTACGGGACTTATGGAGTCCGAGCAGTACTTC; CDR3: CAWSTGLMESEQYF
size: .; J: TRBJ2-6; V: TRBV11-2; D: .; DNA: TGTGCCAGCAGCTGGGGGGGCGTGGCTGGGGCCAACGTCCTGACTTTC; CDR3: CASSWGGVAGANVLTF
size: .; J: TRBJ1-6; V: TRBV11-2; D: TRBD1; DNA: TGTGCCAGCAGCTCCGGGACAGGAGACTATAATTCACCCCTCCACTTT; CDR3: CASSSGTGDYNSPLHF
size: .; J: TRBJ1-2; V: TRBV6-1; D: .; DNA: TGTGCCAGCAGGGGAGGACCAGAAACTAACTATGGCTACACCTTC; CDR3: CASRGGPETNYGYTF
size: .; J: TRBJ1-2; V: TRBV18; D: .; DNA: TGTGCCAGCTCACCGGCACCGAACCCTAACTATGGCTACACCTTC; CDR3: CASSPAPNPNYGYTF
size: .; J: TRBJ2-3; V: TRBV27; D: .; DNA: TGTGCCAGCAGTTTAGCGGGGGCGTACGGCACAGATACGCAGTATTTT; CDR3: CASSLAGAYGTDTQYF
size: .; J: TRBJ2-2; V: TRBV29-1; D: .; DNA: TGCAGCGTTTTTGACCAGGTATCCACCGGGGAGCTGTTTTTT; CDR3: CSVFDQVSTGELFF
size: .; J: TRBJ2-3; V: TRBV27; D: TRBD2; DNA: TGTGCCAGCAGTCCCCGGACTAGCGCAGATACGCAGTATTTT; CDR3: CASSPRTSADTQYF
size: .; J: TRBJ2-4; V: TRBV11-2; D: .; DNA: TGTGCCAGCAGCCAACCGGTAGCCAAAAACATTCAGTACTTC; CDR3: CASSQPVAKNIQYF
size: few; J: TRBJ1-2; V: TRBV4-1; D: TRBD1; DNA: TGCGCCAGCAGCCTGACCCGGGACAGTAATGGCTACACCTTC; CDR3: CASSLTRDSNGYTF
size: .; J: TRBJ2-2; V: TRBV6-1; D: TRBD1; DNA: TGTGCCAGCAGTGGTCGAGCGGGACAGGGGGCAGGGGTCACCGGGGAGCTGTTTTTT; CDR3: CASSGRAGQGAGVTGELFF